This T cell receptor (beta chain) derives from a study of regulatory T cells in long-lasting Graves disease. Study observations and caveats: Possibly, too few samples lowered accuracy.

The time point here: persistent/refractory GD, antithyroid drugs over 5 years with positive TRAb. Isolated PBMC RNA provided the starting material for the TCR library. Arm-PCR of CDR3 regions and iRepertoire HTBI primers were the basis on which TCR beta libraries were built. TCRdb processed the multiplex PCR reads anew with MiXCR; each CDR3 protein has one entry. This sample yields about 470,000 distinct CDR3 sequences, of which around 20% are seen a single time; about 8.3% belongs to the top ten. This clonotype was counted only a few times. Its antigen is unidentified. The source material was peripheral blood mononuclear cells (PBMCs), sampled when the disease was refractory, from a patient treated with antithyroid drugs. This TCR was recovered from a female donor with Graves disease.

The CDR3 loop is CASSASGRYDIQYF. In DNA, the CDR3 is TGTGCCAGCAGTGCAAGCGGGAGATATGACATTCAGTACTTC. V gene TRBV27 combines with J gene TRBJ2-4; 8 nucleotides align to TRBD2. CDR1 and CDR2 (germline): MNHEY, SMNVEV (reference sequence). The CDR3 sequence is 14 residues long. J was trimmed by 8 bases and V by 5 bases; bases with no gene match: 8.